These 21 T cell receptor beta chains share one sample of origin, sequenced in a study of blood T cell repertoires in COVID-19. Repertoires were generated with immunoSEQ multiplex PCR, while TCRdb's copy carries only in-frame clones and drops some. The profile shows 95,000 to 100,000 clones, 75% to 90% of them singletons. The material sequenced was peripheral blood. The receptors were sampled from a man older than 75 with acute or convalescent COVID-19.

The chain carries TRBV9 and TRBJ2-3, with 8 bases aligning to TRBD1. This CDR3 spans 15 amino acids. V lost 6 bases and J lost 1; bases outside the gene matches: 7. The germline V gene encodes CDR1 SGDLS and CDR2 YYNGEE. The CDR3 DNA sequence: TGTGCCAGCACAGGGGGCGCGGATGGCACAGATACGCAGTATTTT. It is translated as CASTGGADGTDTQYF. The variable domain in full, completed from reference TRBV9 and TRBJ2-3, reads DSGVTQTPKHLITATGQRVTLRCSPRSGDLSVYWYQQSLDQGLQFLIQYYNGEERAKGNILERFSAQQFPDLHSELNLSSLELGDSALYFCASTGGADGTDTQYFGPGTRLTVL.

The V gene is TRBV29-1, the J gene TRBJ2-1; 9 positions agree with TRBD2. The CDR3 sequence is 14 residues long. Germline CDR1 SQVTM, CDR2 ANQGSEA. After removal of 6 bases from V and 4 bases from J, the junction contained 7 bases not matched to a gene. CDR3 amino acids: CSVGASGIYNEQFF. In DNA form, the CDR3 reads TGCAGCGTGGGGGCTAGCGGGATTTACAATGAGCAGTTCTTC.

V and J are TRBV5-1 and TRBJ2-2; D unresolved. Germline assignment: CDR1 SGHRS and CDR2 YFSETQ. This CDR3 is 12 amino acids long. V shed 4 bases and J shed 8 bases, with 9 bases lying between them. The CDR3 loop is CASSISAGELFF. DNA of the CDR3: TGCGCCAGCAGCATTAGTGCGGGGGAGCTGTTTTTT.

J is TRBJ1-1 and V is TRBV19; D is perhaps TRBD1 (5 bases). Germline values: CDR1 LNHDA, CDR2 SQIVND (reference sequence). Between the trimmed V and J ends, which lost 5 bases and 1 base, there was a span of 8 bases. This CDR3 spans 13 amino acids. The CDR3 DNA reads as TGTGCCAGTAGTCGAACAGGGAACACTGAAGCTTTCTTT. Protein sequence: CASSRTGNTEAFF.

This chain connects TRBV28 to TRBJ1-5, with D perhaps matching TRBD1 (5 bases). The CDR3 is made up of 14 amino acids. Between the trimmed V and J ends, which lost 5 bases and 6 bases, there was a span of 14 bases. Germline CDR1 reads MDHEN; CDR2 reads SYDVKM. The DNA of the CDR3 is TGTGCCAGCAGTACGGGGGGGGGTCTTCAGCCCCAGCATTTT. This codes for CASSTGGGLQPQHF.

The chain employs TRBV6-4 and TRBJ2-3; 8 nucleotides match TRBD2. Trimming cost V 8 bases and J 4 bases; bases outside gene matches: 11. The CDR3 loop spans 15 amino acids. Looked up from germline, CDR1 is MRHNA and CDR2 is SNTAGT. As DNA, the CDR3 is TGTGCCAGCTACGGGACTAGTAAGGTCCCAGATACGCAGTATTTT. This encodes CASYGTSKVPDTQYF.

With respect to this clone: This sample includes further DNA sequences coding for the same CDR3. V is TRBV19 and J is TRBJ1-5; 7 bases fit TRBD1. Germline CDR1 reads LNHDA; CDR2 reads SQIVND (reference sequence). This CDR3 has 13 amino acids. J gave up 6 bases and V 4 bases, and 3 bases lay outside the gene matches. In nucleotides, the CDR3 is TGTGCCAGTAGTACTGACAGGGTTCAGCCCCAGCATTTT. It encodes CASSTDRVQPQHF.

This chain joins TRBV7-9 and TRBJ2-5; D possibly corresponds to TRBD2 (7 bases). CDR3 length: 14 residues. V lost 5 bases and J lost 5, with 15 bases in between. Germline loops: CDR1 SEHNR, CDR2 FQNEAQ (reference sequence). In DNA form, the CDR3 reads TGTGCCAGCAGCCGCCCGGGGGGCTGGGAGACCCAGTACTTC. It encodes CASSRPGGWETQYF.

The chain combines TRBV18 with TRBJ2-7; a weak D match, TRBD1 (6 bases). The germline gives CDR1 KGHSH, CDR2 LQKENI. V lost 6 bases and J 3 bases, leaving 15 bases between the germline ends. This CDR3 has 14 amino acids. CDR3 loop: CASSTKGEFYEQYF. In nucleotides, the CDR3 is TGTGCCAGCTCCACGAAGGGGGAGTTCTACGAGCAGTACTTC.

The chain recombines TRBV7-9 with TRBJ2-7; D possibly corresponds to TRBD1 (6 bases). The V end lost 4 bases, the J end lost 4 bases, and 11 bases lay between the germline ends. The CDR3 has 13 residues. Per germline, CDR1 SEHNR and CDR2 FQNEAQ (reference sequence). CDR3 sequence reads: CASSYGTFYEQYF. For the CDR3, the DNA is TGTGCCAGCAGCTACGGGACATTTTACGAGCAGTACTTC.

V gene TRBV9 combines with J gene TRBJ2-1, with D perhaps TRBD2 (6 bases). V lost 1 base and J lost 7, with 15 bases in between. CDR3 length: 15 amino acids. Looked up from germline, CDR1 is SGDLS and CDR2 is YYNGEE. CDR3 protein: CASSVWGDSENEQFF. CDR3 coding DNA: TGTGCCAGCAGCGTATGGGGGGACTCTGAGAATGAGCAGTTCTTC.

The V and J genes are TRBV6-6 and TRBJ2-7; 8 bases fit TRBD1. Germline CDR1 is MNHNY and CDR2 is SVGAGI (reference sequence). The V gene end was trimmed by 9 bases and the J gene end by 4 bases; junction bases not matched to a gene: 5. The CDR3 totals 12 residues. The CDR3, as DNA: TGTGCCAGTGGACAGGGTTTATACGAGCAGTACTTC. This translates into CASGQGLYEQYF.

This clone was seen a handful of times. The gene calls are TRBV11-2 and TRBJ1-2, with TRBD1 matching 8 bases. The CDR3 runs 15 residues. Trimming took 0 bases from V and 10 from J; bases not matched to a gene: 10. CDR1 is SGHAT and CDR2 is FQNNGV in the germline V gene. The chain's CDR3 is CASSLDPGQGVDYTF. CDR3 sequence (DNA): TGTGCCAGCAGCTTAGACCCCGGACAGGGCGTCGACTACACCTTC.

V gene TRBV7-9 combines with J gene TRBJ1-2, with D unresolved. The CDR3 runs to 11 residues. Germline values: CDR1 SEHNR, CDR2 FQNEAQ (reference sequence). V dropped 4 bases and J dropped 8 bases, with 8 bases sitting between them. CDR3 nucleotide sequence: TGTGCCAGCAGCTCAATCCAAGGCTACACCTTC. It is translated as CASSSIQGYTF.

The J gene is TRBJ2-6, the V gene TRBV7-2, with 11 bases matching TRBD1. The CDR3 is made up of 18 amino acids. J was trimmed by 2 bases and V by 5 bases; bases with no gene match: 8. CDR1 and CDR2 (germline): SGHTA, FQGNSA. CDR3 DNA: TGTGCCAGCAGCCCGATAGGGACAGGGGGGACTGGGGCCAACGTCCTGACTTTC. Residues: CASSPIGTGGTGANVLTF. The full variable domain, in which reference TRBV7-2 and TRBJ2-6 provide the parts outside the CDR3, is GAGVSQSPSNKVTEKGKDVELRCDPISGHTALYWYRQSLGQGLEFLIYFQGNSAPDKSGLPSDRFSAERTGGSVSTLTIQRTQQEDSAVYLCASSPIGTGGTGANVLTFGAGSRLTVL.

This clone was counted only a few times. The J gene is TRBJ2-7, the V gene TRBV16; no firm D call. There are 19 residues in the CDR3. V was shortened by 4 bases and J by 3 bases, with 28 bases between the two germline ends. Germline loops: CDR1 KGHSY, CDR2 FQNENV. In nucleotides, the CDR3 is TGTGCCAGCAGCCGCCTCGCGGCCGGAGAATCAGTCTCCTACTACGAGCAGTACTTC. Translation gives CASSRLAAGESVSYYEQYF.

The chain uses TRBV19 and TRBJ1-3; maybe TRBD1 (6 bases). Germline V CDR1 and CDR2: LNHDA, SQIVND (reference sequence). The V end lost 6 bases, the J end lost 4 bases, and 16 bases lay between the germline ends. The CDR3 runs to 15 residues. CDR3 sequence reads: CASSQQGESGNTIYF. DNA of the CDR3: TGTGCCAGTAGCCAACAGGGAGAATCCGGAAACACCATATATTTT. Supplemented by reference TRBV19 and TRBJ1-3, the full variable domain reads DGGITQSPKYLFRKEGQNVTLSCEQNLNHDAMYWYRQDPGQGLRLIYYSQIVNDFQKGDIAEGYSVSREKKESFPLTVTSAQKNPTAFYLCASSQQGESGNTIYFGEGSWLTVV.

The gene calls are TRBV4-1 and TRBJ2-3, with TRBD2 matching 10 bases. V was pared by 7 bases and J by 1 base, with 8 bases of the junction left unmatched. The CDR3 is 16 residues long. CDR1 and CDR2 from the germline V gene are MGHRA and YSYEKL. CDR3 DNA sequence: TGCGCCAGCAACCCACTAGCGGGGAGAGGCACAGATACGCAGTATTTT. It specifies CASNPLAGRGTDTQYF.

The rearrangement uses TRBV28 and TRBJ2-5; TRBD2 matches 10 bases. CDR1 is MDHEN, CDR2 SYDVKM, per germline. Losses at the gene ends were 3 bases for V and 4 bases for J; bases not matched to a gene: 8. This CDR3 has 16 residues. The DNA for the CDR3 is TGTGCCAGCAGTTTTGCTACTAGCGGGATCACAGAGACCCAGTACTTC. It translates to CASSFATSGITETQYF.

The chain joins TRBV6-2 or TRBV6-3 to TRBJ2-5; D perhaps matches TRBD2 (6 bases). The CDR3 is 15 amino acids. Trimming stripped 0 bases from V and 2 bases from J, with 10 bases between. In germline, CDR1 is MNHEY, CDR2 SVGEGT. The CDR3 sequence is CASSYSGGAQETQYF. In nucleotides, the CDR3 is TGTGCCAGCAGTTACTCGGGGGGAGCGCAAGAGACCCAGTACTTC.

The V call is TRBV7-3, the J call TRBJ2-7; 7 positions match TRBD1. V lost 5 bases to trimming and J lost 6 bases; unmatched junction nucleotides: 13. CDR1 and CDR2 (germline): SGHTA, FQGTGA. CDR3 length equals 15 residues. The CDR3 reads CASSPTGAGFSEQYF. As DNA, the CDR3 is TGTGCCAGCAGCCCCACAGGGGCCGGGTTTTCCGAGCAGTACTTC. The complete variable domain, with remaining parts taken from reference TRBV7-3 and TRBJ2-7, reads GAGVSQTPSNKVTEKGKYVELRCDPISGHTALYWYRQSLGQGPEFLIYFQGTGAADDSGLPNDRFFAVRPEGSVSTLKIQRTERGDSAVYLCASSPTGAGFSEQYFGPGTRLTVT.